This TCR beta chain was captured by sequencing in a study of OX40 agonist ivuxolimab in advanced cancers. In the study overall: In this trial design, patients received ivuxolimab intravenously at 0.01 to 10 mg/kg every 2 weeks. The dose-escalation cohort was around 83% male, with a mean age of about 60 years, ranging roughly 20 to 90. General study findings and limits: Expanded clones tended on average to be more numerous among CD8+ T cells than CD4+.

The protocol was immunoSEQ multiplex PCR, while the TCRdb copy is restricted to in-frame clones and leaves out a portion. Of 55,000 to 65,000 clones listed, 77% are singletons. Concerning this clone itself: Its matching antigen is unknown.

The sequence derives from an adult with an advanced solid tumor such as melanoma, head and neck, liver or kidney cancer. This specimen was CD4+ or CD8+ T cells sorted from blood, taken in a trial of the OX40 agonist ivuxolimab.

The CDR3 DNA is TGTGCCAGCGTGGGGAGGCCTGGAAACACCATATATTTT. Translated: CASVGRPGNTIYF. This rearrangement joins TRBV27 to TRBJ1-3; no firm D call. V lost 8 bases, J lost 2 bases, and 10 bases lay in between. Germline values: CDR1 MNHEY, CDR2 SMNVEV (reference sequence). This CDR3 contains 13 residues.